This T cell receptor (beta chain) was obtained from a study of blood T cell repertoires in COVID-19. Study as a whole: Sites across the United States, Italy and Spain contributed samples from acute and convalescent COVID-19.

Repertoires were generated with immunoSEQ multiplex PCR, while TCRdb's copy carries only in-frame clones and drops some. This sample has some 140,000 clones, with roughly 80% found just once. Ages ranged from roughly 18 to 100 years, with residence in about 24 US areas. The germline CDR1 and CDR2 sequences are MDHEN and SYDVKM. V shed 10 bases and J shed 7 bases, with 23 bases lying between them. The CDR3 runs to 15 residues. Sample: PBMCs or T cells enriched from blood (not recorded which). The sequence derives from a man aged 35-49 years with acute COVID-19. The V call is TRBV28, the J call TRBJ1-5; D remains unclear. CDR3 bases: TGTGCCACAGTTAAGGAGGGTTCTCGGAGGCAGCCCCAGCATTTT. Encoded protein: CATVKEGSRRQPQHF.